Shown below are 23 T cell receptor beta chains from a single sample sequenced in a study of shared clonotypes between healthy human individuals. The method was immunoSEQ multiplex PCR; TCRdb's version includes in-frame clones alone and lacks a portion of them. This repertoire shows roughly 2.4 million clones, roughly 95% found once; its top ten account for more than 0.1%. Sequenced: naive CD4+ T cells sorted from blood. Described subset: CD45RA+ positively selected. The receptor source for this set is a young man in good health.

The gene calls are TRBV6-5 and TRBJ1-2; possible D gene TRBD1, 6 bases. Trimming cost V 5 bases and J 3 bases, with 16 bases left between them. Germline loops: CDR1 MNHEY, CDR2 SVGAGI. The CDR3 is 15 amino acids. CDR3 in amino acids: CASSRPGGADYGYTF. CDR3 bases: TGTGCCAGCAGTCGCCCCGGGGGCGCAGACTATGGCTACACCTTC.

This clone occurred once. V is TRBV28 and J is TRBJ1-2; D is uncertain. The V gene's germline CDR1 is MDHEN and CDR2 SYDVKM. This CDR3 has 14 residues. Trimming left V 3 bases short and J 0 bases short, with 8 bases between. Here the CDR3 DNA reads TGTGCCAGCAGTTTGCCCATAGCTAACTATGGCTACACCTTC. The encoded protein is CASSLPIANYGYTF.

V and J are TRBV7-9 and TRBJ2-3; D might be TRBD2 (6 bases). The CDR3 loop spans 16 amino acids. The V end lost 3 bases, the J end lost 2 bases, and 15 bases lay between the germline ends. CDR1 is SEHNR, CDR2 FQNEAQ, per germline (reference sequence). CDR3 in amino acids: CASSLRAAGLTDTQYF. The DNA for the CDR3 is TGTGCCAGCAGCTTGAGAGCGGCGGGGCTCACAGATACGCAGTATTTT.

The chain links TRBV7-8 to TRBJ2-1; the D call may be TRBD1 or TRBD2 (6 bases each). V was trimmed by 3 bases and J by 4 bases, leaving 13 bases between them. This CDR3 has 15 amino acids. CDR1 and CDR2 from the germline V gene are SGHVS and FQNEAQ. This CDR3 is CASSLIGGQYNEQFF. In DNA form, the CDR3 reads TGTGCCAGCAGCTTGATCGGGGGACAATACAATGAGCAGTTCTTC.

V is TRBV28 and J is TRBJ1-5, with D uncertain. In germline, CDR1 is MDHEN, CDR2 SYDVKM. CDR3 length: 18 amino acids. Trimming pared 3 bases from V and 4 bases from J, leaving 22 bases between. The CDR3: CASSLTHGQIGGNQPQHF. CDR3 sequence (DNA): TGTGCCAGCAGTTTGACCCACGGTCAGATCGGTGGTAATCAGCCCCAGCATTTT.

V and J are TRBV5-6 and TRBJ2-1; a possible D gene is TRBD2 (6 bases). V was clipped by 2 bases and J by 4 bases, with 16 bases between them. The germline V gene has CDR1 SGHDT and CDR2 YYEEEE. The CDR3 contains 16 residues. CDR3 nucleotides: TGTGCCAGCAGCTTCAGGCGGGAAGGCTCTTACAATGAGCAGTTCTTC. It translates to CASSFRREGSYNEQFF.

This rearrangement joins TRBV5-7 to TRBJ1-4, with D perhaps matching TRBD1 (5 bases). TRBV5-7 carries the ORF label, with uncertain function. The CDR3 is 19 residues long. Trimming cost V 2 bases and J 3 bases, with 23 bases left between them. The CDR3 bases are TGTGCCAGCAGCTTCGCAGGGTACCAGATGGCCGGGGCTAATGAAAAACTGTTTTTT. Protein product: CASSFAGYQMAGANEKLFF.

The V and J genes are TRBV5-4 and TRBJ2-3; 13 bases fit TRBD2. J lost 0 bases, V lost 4 bases, and 5 bases had no gene match. CDR1 is SGHNT and CDR2 is YYREEE in the germline V gene (reference sequence). This CDR3 region has 17 residues. The CDR3 is CASSRTSGGPSTDTQYF. As DNA, the CDR3 is TGTGCCAGCAGCCGGACTAGCGGGGGCCCTAGCACAGATACGCAGTATTTT.

The chain employs TRBV25-1 and TRBJ2-1; D is unclear. This CDR3 contains 15 residues. V was trimmed by 3 bases and J by 3 bases, leaving 12 bases between them. Germline loops: CDR1 MGHDK, CDR2 SYGVNS. The CDR3 here is CASSDAGPYYNEQFF. DNA for the CDR3: TGTGCCAGCAGTGATGCAGGACCTTACTACAATGAGCAGTTCTTC.

Of note for this clone: In the same sample, other DNA sequences code for this CDR3. J is TRBJ1-1 and V is TRBV5-1; 9 bases are a match to TRBD1. This CDR3 has 14 amino acids. Germline-derived CDR1 and CDR2 are SGHRS and YFSETQ. V gave up 4 bases and J gave up 2 bases; unmatched junction bases: 3. The CDR3 protein is CASSVTGGNTEAFF. In nucleotides, the CDR3 is TGCGCCAGCAGCGTAACAGGGGGCAACACTGAAGCTTTCTTT.

The chain joins TRBV7-8 to TRBJ2-7; no clear D gene. Germline V lookup: CDR1 SGHVS, CDR2 FQNEAQ. CDR3 size: 12 residues. Trimming cost V 7 bases and J 7 bases, with 14 bases left between them. CDR3 coding DNA: TGTGCCAGCATCACGGACGGCCTGGAGCAGTACTTC. Encoded protein: CASITDGLEQYF. Looking up the rest from reference TRBV7-8 and TRBJ2-7 gives the full variable domain: GAGVSQSPRYKVAKRGQDVALRCDPISGHVSLFWYQQALGQGPEFLTYFQNEAQLDKSGLPSDRFFAERPEGSVSTLKIQRTQQEDSAVYLCASITDGLEQYFGPGTRLTVT.

The chain recombines TRBV18 with TRBJ2-3; D not resolved. This CDR3 has 15 residues. V was shortened by 3 bases and J by 0 bases, with 10 bases between the two germline ends. From germline, CDR1 is KGHSH and CDR2 LQKENI. Here the CDR3 DNA reads TGTGCCAGCTCACCTACGGCGACGAGCACAGATACGCAGTATTTT. Amino acids: CASSPTATSTDTQYF.

The rearrangement joins TRBV6-5 to TRBJ2-1, with a tentative D call TRBD2 (7 bases). The CDR3 length is 14 residues. V lost 8 bases to trimming and J lost 7 bases, with 18 bases between them. Germline loops: CDR1 MNHEY, CDR2 SVGAGI. The CDR3 bases are TGTGCCAGCTCCTGGGGGGGGCCAGGTAATGAGCAGTTCTTC. It translates to CASSWGGPGNEQFF.

CDR3 region: CSVWTGGVDTQYF. DNA for the CDR3: TGCAGCGTCTGGACAGGGGGAGTAGATACGCAGTATTTT. The genes are TRBV29-1 and TRBJ2-3; TRBD1 matches at 10 bases. Losses at the gene ends were 6 bases for V and 5 bases for J; bases not matched to a gene: 5. Germline-derived CDR1 and CDR2 are SQVTM and ANQGSEA. The CDR3 sequence is 13 residues long.

The genes are TRBV10-3 and TRBJ1-5, with 7 positions matching TRBD1. The germline gives CDR1 ENHRY, CDR2 SYGVKD. The CDR3 totals 15 residues. V gave up 0 bases and J gave up 7 bases; unmatched junction bases: 6. The CDR3 region has the DNA TGTGCCATCAGTGAGTCATCAGGGGGGGGACAGCCCCAGCATTTT. It yields the protein CAISESSGGGQPQHF.

This rearrangement joins TRBV27 to TRBJ1-1; 7 nucleotides agree with TRBD1. The CDR3 spans 15 residues. Trimming at V came to 6 bases and at J to 1 base, leaving 8 bases not matched to a gene. Germline V gives CDR1 MNHEY, CDR2 SMNVEV (reference sequence). Here the CDR3 DNA reads TGTGCCAGCAGACCAACAGGGGTTCCGAACACTGAAGCTTTCTTT. It specifies CASRPTGVPNTEAFF.

Here the CDR3 reads CASSLGFGGRAGTQYF. The CDR3 bases are TGTGCCAGCAGCTTAGGGTTCGGTGGCAGGGCGGGTACGCAGTATTTT. The rearrangement uses TRBV7-2 and TRBJ2-3, with D perhaps matching TRBD1 or TRBD2 (5 bases each). In germline, CDR1 is SGHTA, CDR2 FQGNSA. V was cut by 1 base and J by 8 bases, with 19 bases left in between. The CDR3 extends over 16 amino acids.

The genes are TRBV5-4 and TRBJ1-1, with a weak D call TRBD1 (5 bases). This CDR3 has 13 amino acids. The V and J ends lost 5 bases and 4 bases respectively, with 12 bases between them. The V gene's germline CDR1 is SGHNT and CDR2 YYREEE (reference sequence). Here the CDR3 DNA reads TGTGCCAGCAGGACTACAGGCGGCACTGAAGCTTTCTTT. Translated: CASRTTGGTEAFF.

CDR3 amino acids: CASSQDYELTSNQPQHF. CDR3 bases: TGCGCCAGCAGCCAAGATTATGAACTAACGAGCAATCAGCCCCAGCATTTT. The rearrangement links TRBV4-3 to TRBJ1-5, with D uncertain. Germline CDR1 LGHNA, CDR2 YSLEER. The CDR3 is 17 residues long. V was clipped by 0 bases and J by 1 base, with 13 bases between them.

The chain joins TRBV13 to TRBJ1-5; 7 nucleotides align to TRBD1. The CDR3 has 15 residues. Per the germline V gene, CDR1 is PRHDT and CDR2 is FYEKMQ (reference sequence). V trimming: 0 bases; J trimming: 7 bases; junction bases outside the gene matches: 6. In DNA form, the CDR3 reads TGTGCCAGCAGCTTAGGCCAGAAAGGGGGCCAGCCCCAGCATTTT. The encoded protein is CASSLGQKGGQPQHF.

This chain uses TRBV7-8 with TRBJ2-5; 9 bases are shared with TRBD2. The V gene end was trimmed by 2 bases and the J gene end by 3 bases; junction bases not matched to a gene: 1. This CDR3 is 14 amino acids long. Per the germline V gene, CDR1 is SGHVS and CDR2 is FQNEAQ. CDR3 sequence: CASSLRLAEETQYF. CDR3 DNA sequence: TGTGCCAGCAGCTTAAGACTAGCGGAAGAGACCCAGTACTTC.

V usage is TRBV29-1 and J usage is TRBJ2-7; D is uncertain. The CDR3 spans 12 residues. The germline V gene has CDR1 SQVTM and CDR2 ANQGSEA. V gave up 4 bases and J gave up 2 bases, with 9 bases separating them. The CDR3, as DNA: TGCAGCGTTGTGGACGGTACCTACGAGCAGTACTTC. It encodes CSVVDGTYEQYF.

As DNA, the CDR3 is TGTGCCAGCGGACAGGTCGCGATCGGGGAGCTGTTTTTT. Its protein product is CASGQVAIGELFF. The gene calls are TRBV28 and TRBJ2-2, with 7 bases matching TRBD1. The CDR3 has 13 residues. V lost 8 bases, J lost 7 bases, and 7 bases stayed unmatched. CDR1 is MDHEN, CDR2 SYDVKM, per germline.